Following are 17 T cell receptor beta chains from one sample sequenced in a study of T cell repertoires in cytomegalovirus infection. TCRdb re-called the reads through MiXCR, storing one row per CDR3 protein. This sample has approximately 750,000 distinct CDR3 sequences; approximately 34% occur once, and the top ten carry roughly 2.9%. Sequencing used PBMCs. Receptors originate from a human donor in good health (CMV status not recorded). Some clones in this sample may be carry-over from other donors' samples.

This chain uses TRBV28 with TRBJ2-1, with 15 positions matching TRBD2. Germline values: CDR1 MDHEN, CDR2 SYDVKM. The CDR3 covers 16 residues. After removal of 6 bases from V and 4 bases from J, the junction contained 4 bases not matched to a gene. The CDR3 nucleotides are TGTGCCAGCAGGTTAGGACTAGCGGGAGGGTACAATGAGCAGTTCTTC. Residues: CASRLGLAGGYNEQFF. Filled out from reference TRBV28 and TRBJ2-1, the complete variable domain reads DVKVTQSSRYLVKRTGEKVFLECVQDMDHENMFWYRQDPGLGLRLIYFSYDVKMKEKGDIPEGYSVSREKKERFSLILESASTNQTSMYLCASRLGLAGGYNEQFFGPGTRLTVL.

V is TRBV2 and J is TRBJ1-6; D unresolved. The V gene's germline CDR1 is SNHLY and CDR2 FYNNEI. The V end was cut by 3 bases, the J end by 0 bases, with 9 bases between. The CDR3 length is 16 residues. In DNA form, the CDR3 reads TGTGCCAGCAGTGACCCCGGGAGCTCCTATAATTCACCCCTCCACTTT. As protein: CASSDPGSSYNSPLHF.

The V gene is TRBV28, the J gene TRBJ2-2, with 8 bases fitting TRBD2. This CDR3 has 16 amino acids. The ends lost 6 bases at V and 5 bases at J; junction bases unmatched: 11. CDR1 and CDR2 from the germline V gene are MDHEN and SYDVKM. The CDR3: CASSHLTGGGTGELFF. CDR3 bases: TGTGCCAGCAGCCACCTCACGGGGGGGGGGACCGGGGAGCTGTTTTTT.

This clonotype was seen more than once but under ten times. The V call is TRBV4-1, the J call TRBJ2-5; 7 bases line up with TRBD2. CDR1 is MGHRA, CDR2 YSYEKL, per germline. The CDR3 contains 14 residues. J lost 5 bases, V lost 0 bases, and 3 bases had no gene match. The CDR3 nucleotides read TGCGCCAGCAGCCAAGAGGGACTATCTGAGACCCAGTACTTC. Residues: CASSQEGLSETQYF.

The V and J genes are TRBV12-3 or TRBV12-4 and TRBJ2-1, with 10 nucleotides matching TRBD2. Trimming removed 4 bases from V and 5 bases from J; junction bases left unmatched: 5. CDR3 length equals 15 residues. CDR3 sequence (DNA): TGTGCCAGCAGTTCCCTAGCGGGAGCGAACAATGAGCAGTTCTTC. Translating gives CASSSLAGANNEQFF.

J is TRBJ2-7 and V is TRBV2; 10 bases are a match to TRBD1. V lost 6 bases and J lost 4; bases outside the gene matches: 12. Germline V gene lookup returns CDR1 SNHLY and CDR2 FYNNEI. The CDR3 extends over 16 amino acids. The CDR3: CASSPPGQGLLYEQYF. CDR3 nucleotides: TGTGCCAGCAGCCCACCGGGACAGGGGTTATTATACGAGCAGTACTTC.

This chain links TRBV19 with TRBJ2-3, with D tentatively TRBD1 or TRBD2 (5 bases each). Germline V CDR1 and CDR2: LNHDA, SQIVND (reference sequence). Trimming stripped 4 bases from V and 6 bases from J, with 23 bases between. The CDR3 length is 17 residues. CDR3 residues: CASSTTSGTLGADTQYF. CDR3 in DNA: TGTGCCAGTAGTACAACCTCCGGGACCCTCGGTGCGGATACGCAGTATTTT.

V is TRBV7-6 and J is TRBJ2-1; either TRBD1 or TRBD2 may supply D (5 bases each). The V gene's germline CDR1 is SGHVS and CDR2 FNYEAQ. The CDR3 loop spans 15 amino acids. V was clipped by 6 bases and J by 0 bases, with 12 bases between them. CDR3 residues: CASSWTDSSYNEQFF. CDR3 coding DNA: TGTGCCAGCAGTTGGACTGACAGCTCCTACAATGAGCAGTTCTTC.

Details on this clonotype: This likely comes from a read error, as the CDR3 has no conserved phenylalanine or tryptophan at its end. The J gene is TRBJ2-5, the V gene TRBV7-2; 12 nucleotides agree with TRBD2. CDR1 is SGHTA and CDR2 is FQGNSA in the germline V gene. Unmatched junction bases numbered 7, after V lost 6 bases and J lost 5 bases. There are 15 residues in the CDR3. This chain's CDR3 is CASSPTSGSRETQYS. The CDR3 bases are TGTGCCAGCAGTCCGACTAGCGGGAGCCGGGAGACCCAGTACTCC.

Many counts were recorded for this clonotype. The V and J genes are TRBV7-9 and TRBJ1-3, with D unresolved. Germline-derived CDR1 and CDR2 are SEHNR and FQNEAQ (reference sequence). This CDR3 contains 11 residues. Trimming removed 6 bases at V and 4 bases at J, with 4 bases between. CDR3 in DNA: TGTGCCAGCAGTGTCGGAAACACCATATATTTT. It encodes CASSVGNTIYF.

The table lists this clonotype with a few counts. This rearrangement joins TRBV7-3 to TRBJ2-3, with no clear D. The CDR3 contains 12 residues. V was pared by 5 bases and J by 6 bases, with 9 bases between. In germline, CDR1 is SGHTA, CDR2 FQGTGA. In nucleotides, the CDR3 is TGTGCCAGCAGCATCGCCCCGGATACGCAGTATTTT. This encodes CASSIAPDTQYF. Full variable domain (remainder filled in from reference TRBV7-3 and TRBJ2-3): GAGVSQTPSNKVTEKGKYVELRCDPISGHTALYWYRQSLGQGPEFLIYFQGTGAADDSGLPNDRFFAVRPEGSVSTLKIQRTERGDSAVYLCASSIAPDTQYFGPGTRLTVL.

This clonotype was seen more than once but under ten times. The rearrangement joins TRBV10-3 to TRBJ1-1, with 7 bases matching TRBD1. CDR1 and CDR2 from the germline V gene are ENHRY and SYGVKD. V lost 8 bases, J lost 0 bases, and 6 bases stayed unmatched. The CDR3 is made up of 14 amino acids. In DNA, the CDR3 is TGTGCCATCGGAAACAGGGGAATGAACACTGAAGCTTTCTTT. Residues: CAIGNRGMNTEAFF.

About this clonotype: The conserved phenylalanine or tryptophan is not found at the CDR3 terminus, so this likely reflects a read error. The chain has TRBV27 and TRBJ2-7; 9 positions match TRBD1. The CDR3 runs 17 residues. In germline, CDR1 is MNHEY, CDR2 SMNVEV (reference sequence). V shed 7 bases, J shed 5 bases, and the junction held 18 bases outside the gene matches. Here the CDR3 reads CASNPRTPGQGSNEQYL. In DNA form, the CDR3 reads TGTGCCAGCAACCCACGGACACCAGGACAGGGGTCCAACGAGCAGTACTTA.

The gene calls are TRBV19 and TRBJ1-1, with 8 bases matching TRBD1. CDR1 is LNHDA, CDR2 SQIVND, per germline (reference sequence). The CDR3 spans 16 residues. After removal of 7 bases from V and 5 bases from J, the junction contained 15 bases not matched to a gene. CDR3: CASILYLDRGGTEAFF. Here the CDR3 DNA reads TGTGCCAGTATTCTGTATCTAGACAGGGGAGGTACTGAAGCTTTCTTT. The full variable domain, completed using reference TRBV19 and TRBJ1-1, is DGGITQSPKYLFRKEGQNVTLSCEQNLNHDAMYWYRQDPGQGLRLIYYSQIVNDFQKGDIAEGYSVSREKKESFPLTVTSAQKNPTAFYLCASILYLDRGGTEAFFGQGTRLTVV.

The chain links TRBV7-6 to TRBJ2-5; perhaps TRBD1 as D (5 bases). The ends were cut back, 7 bases at V and 3 bases at J, with 15 bases in the middle. CDR3 length equals 14 residues. Germline CDR1 and CDR2: SGHVS and FNYEAQ. Here the CDR3 reads CASTADTTEETQYF. The CDR3 DNA reads as TGTGCCAGCACCGCGGACACGACTGAAGAGACCCAGTACTTC.

A remark on this clonotype: A much larger clone sits a single nucleotide away, making a read error possible. The chain combines TRBV28 with TRBJ2-3; D is unclear. There are 16 residues in the CDR3. V was trimmed by 4 bases and J by 0 bases, leaving 14 bases between them. Germline V lookup: CDR1 MDHEN, CDR2 SYDVKM. CDR3 amino acids: CASSSPWASSTDTQYF. The CDR3 DNA reads TGTGCCAGCAGTTCCCCGTGGGCGTCTAGCACAGATACGCAGTATTTT.

The chain's CDR3 is CASSGGTGKNTEAFF. The CDR3 coding sequence is TGTGCCAGCAGCGGAGGGACAGGGAAGAACACTGAAGCTTTCTTT. The rearrangement uses TRBV5-5 and TRBJ1-1; 9 nucleotides align to TRBD1. The J segment lost 1 base and the V segment lost 4 bases, leaving 5 bases of the junction unmatched. The germline V gene encodes CDR1 SGHKS and CDR2 YYEKEE (reference sequence). The CDR3 is 15 amino acids.